The entry below gives a single T cell receptor (beta chain) sequence along with its context. Its binding antigen is unknown. Base qualities are not recorded, but no much larger clone differs from it by a single base. Synthetic TCR analog templates were spiked into each PCR to estimate absolute template abundance from read counts. Using the immunoSEQ assay, TCRbeta CDR3 regions were amplified from genomic DNA with bias-controlled V and J gene primers. Sequencing of rearranged TCRbeta segments was done at approximately 20X coverage. The study's own analysis went as follows. Sequencing errors were corrected by clustering and CDR3s were annotated against IMGT to assign V, D and J genes. Out-of-frame and stop-codon sequences were excluded, and only productive TCRbeta rearrangements were used in downstream analyses. To compute clonality, Shannon entropy was normalized by the log of the number of unique productive sequences and then subtracted from one. Fisher's exact test with Benjamini-Hochberg correction, at a threshold of adjusted p below 0.01, was used to find clones that differed between time points or between blood and tumor. The table was pulled from immuneACCESS by TCRdb, which kept in-frame rearrangements only. Such tables lose some clones; where checked, under half of the loss comes from unresolved V genes, and the rest has no known cause. From that table come the V and J calls and clone size; the DNA was used to work out D and trimming. The table for this sample lists approximately 100,000 clones; around 82% of them were counted only once. The ten top clones hold 2% to 3% of the sample.

The data were taken from a study of PD-L1 blockade in urothelial cancer (dated by TCRdb to the late 2010s). In terms of the full investigation: Every patient began therapy at some point between 2013 and 2015 and was given atezolizumab 1,200 mg intravenously every 3 weeks. About 85% of the roughly 29 patients were males with bladder-origin urothelial cancer, and about 65% of the roughly 30 reported a prior smoking history. The study was an exploratory multi-omic analysis of somatic, immune and clinical correlates of response to PD-L1 blockade with atezolizumab in urothelial cancer. Blood samples yielded a median of about 150,000 T cells and 65,000 to 95,000 unique TCRs, with median clonality roughly 0.082. Nine patients reached durable clinical benefit, while 15 to 25 patients did not. Blood samples were analyzed at two time points: 3 weeks after treatment start (second dose) and 6 weeks after treatment start. In the same patients, whole exome sequencing and RNA sequencing of pretreatment tumors were performed in addition to TCR sequencing. Durable clinical benefit meant progression-free survival longer than 6 months, and TCR features were also tested against progression-free and overall survival. Pretreatment tumor samples, along with matched peripheral blood serially collected before and after atezolizumab treatment, were subjected to TCR sequencing. Some 29 patients had pretreatment blood TCR-seq, some 25 had at least one posttreatment blood collection, and some 25 had tumor TCR-seq. An ECOG performance status of 0 or 1 was recorded for the patients, and 0 to 3 prior chemotherapy regimens had been received by the patients.

CDR3 length: 13 amino acids, cysteine to phenylalanine. The retained sequence is limited to the CDR3, 39 bases, with the frame set at the first base. V sheds 5 bases and J sheds 5 bases, leaving 12 bases between their ends. The germline V gene (reference sequence) gives CDR1 as SEHNR and CDR2 as FQNEAQ. Study-level results and caveats: Because the sample size was small (n of about 27) and many exploratory analyses were performed, the results are intended to be hypothesis-generating. At 3 weeks after the start of treatment, tumor-associated TCR clones in peripheral blood had expanded more in patients with durable benefit (n ≈ 22, p = 0.022). Improved progression-free and overall survival was found to be associated with pretreatment peripheral blood TCR clonality below the median.

The cohort included 29 patients with locally advanced or metastatic urothelial carcinoma who were treated at Memorial Sloan Kettering on a trial protocol. Peripheral blood mononuclear cells were collected pretreatment and during treatment, with between 1 and 8 total time points obtained per patient. The Qiagen DNeasy Blood extraction kit was used to purify genomic DNA from total PBMCs and tumor samples. PBMCs were collected pretreatment and during treatment, and were isolated and stored as previously described. The sample here was PBMCs, taken around atezolizumab (anti-PD-L1) treatment. This receptor was obtained from a man aged 50 to 60 with urothelial cancer. The rearrangement combines TRBV7-9 with TRBJ1-1; no D gene call is confident. The CDR3 protein sequence reads: CASSPDGRTEAFF. The DNA sequence follows: TGTGCCAGCAGCCCGGACGGGAGGACTGAAGCTTTCTTT.